One sample yielded the 5 T cell receptor beta chains listed below, sequenced in a study of blood T cell repertoires in COVID-19. Repertoires were generated with immunoSEQ multiplex PCR, while TCRdb's copy carries only in-frame clones and drops some. The table records about 160,000 clones, about 88% of them present only once. Input material: peripheral blood. The source of these receptors is an elderly woman with acute or convalescent COVID-19.

The CDR3 bases are TGTGCCAGCAGTGGTGGCAGGGCCAGGGGCTACACCTTC. Amino acid sequence: CASSGGRARGYTF. The rearrangement joins TRBV2 to TRBJ1-2; a weak D match, TRBD1 (5 bases). The CDR3 is 13 amino acids. V was clipped by 4 bases and J by 8 bases, with 14 bases between them. Germline CDR1 reads SNHLY; CDR2 reads FYNNEI. The variable domain in full, completed from reference TRBV2 and TRBJ1-2, reads EPEVTQTPSHQVTQMGQEVILRCVPISNHLYFYWYRQILGQKVEFLVSFYNNEISEKSEIFDDQFSVERPDGSNFTLKIRSTKLEDSAMYFCASSGGRARGYTFGSGTRLTVV.

The chain employs TRBV29-1 and TRBJ2-2; D is undetermined. The CDR3 runs 13 residues. With 4 bases removed from V and 1 base from J, the gap between germline ends came to 7 bases. CDR1 and CDR2 from the germline V gene are SQVTM and ANQGSEA. CDR3 DNA sequence: TGCAGCGTTGCTCCGGTGAACACCGGGGAGCTGTTTTTT. Translation: CSVAPVNTGELFF.

V is TRBV6-6 and J is TRBJ2-2, with 8 nucleotides matching TRBD2. This CDR3 region has 16 residues. Germline V gene sequence: CDR1 MNHNY, CDR2 SVGAGI (reference sequence). Unmatched junction bases numbered 7, after V lost 6 bases and J lost 1 base. The CDR3 loop is CASRSTSGKNTGELFF. The CDR3 region has the DNA TGTGCCAGCAGGTCCACTAGCGGCAAGAACACCGGGGAGCTGTTTTTT.

This sequence joins TRBV4-3 and TRBJ1-3, with D tentatively TRBD1 (6 bases). This CDR3 is 17 amino acids long. V was trimmed by 2 bases and J by 0 bases, leaving 14 bases between them. In germline, CDR1 is LGHNA, CDR2 YSLEER. The CDR3 nucleotides are TGCGCCAGCAGCCAATACGCCACAGGGAACTCTGGAAACACCATATATTTT. Protein sequence: CASSQYATGNSGNTIYF.

This chain connects TRBV3-1 (or the pseudogene TRBV3-2) to TRBJ1-1; D gene uncertain. Germline V gene lookup returns CDR1 LGHDT and CDR2 YNNKEL (reference sequence). Trimming stripped 4 bases from V and 1 base from J, with 10 bases between. The CDR3 contains 14 residues. CDR3 coding DNA: TGTGCCAGCAGCCGACTACCAGAGAACACTGAAGCTTTCTTT. As protein: CASSRLPENTEAFF.